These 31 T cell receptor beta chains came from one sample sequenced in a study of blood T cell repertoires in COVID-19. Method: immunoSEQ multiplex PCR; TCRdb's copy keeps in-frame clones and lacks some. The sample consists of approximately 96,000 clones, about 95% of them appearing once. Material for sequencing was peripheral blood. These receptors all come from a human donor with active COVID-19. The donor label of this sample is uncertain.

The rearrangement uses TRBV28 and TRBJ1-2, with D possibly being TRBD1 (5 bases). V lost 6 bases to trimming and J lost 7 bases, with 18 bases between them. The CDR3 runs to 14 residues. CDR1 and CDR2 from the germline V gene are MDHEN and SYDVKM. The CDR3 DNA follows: TGTGCCAGCAGAACAACAGGTATCGAAGTTGGCTACACCTTC. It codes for CASRTTGIEVGYTF.

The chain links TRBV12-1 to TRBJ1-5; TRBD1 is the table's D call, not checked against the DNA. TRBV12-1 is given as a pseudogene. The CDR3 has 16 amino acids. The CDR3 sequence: CASSSTRDRSNQPQHF. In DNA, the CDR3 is TGTGCCAGCAGCTCCACCCGGGACAGAAGCAATCAGCCCCAGCATTTT.

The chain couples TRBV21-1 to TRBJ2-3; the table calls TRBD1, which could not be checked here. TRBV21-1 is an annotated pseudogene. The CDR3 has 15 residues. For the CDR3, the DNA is TGTGCCAGCAGCTGGCTGACAGACTGCACAGATACGCAGTATTTT. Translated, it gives CASSWLTDCTDTQYF.

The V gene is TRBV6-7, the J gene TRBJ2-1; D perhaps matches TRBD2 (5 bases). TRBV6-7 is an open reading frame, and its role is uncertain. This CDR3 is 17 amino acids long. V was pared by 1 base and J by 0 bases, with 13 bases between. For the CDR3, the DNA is TGTGCCAGCAGTTACTACATAGTTGGGAGCTCCTACAATGAGCAGTTCTTC. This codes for CASSYYIVGSSYNEQFF.

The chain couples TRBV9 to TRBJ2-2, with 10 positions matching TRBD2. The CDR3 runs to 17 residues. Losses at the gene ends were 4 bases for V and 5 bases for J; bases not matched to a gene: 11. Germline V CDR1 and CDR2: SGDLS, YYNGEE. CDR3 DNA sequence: TGTGCCAGCAGCAAACCTTCTAGCGGGAGTGGGACCGGGGAGCTGTTTTTT. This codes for CASSKPSSGSGTGELFF.

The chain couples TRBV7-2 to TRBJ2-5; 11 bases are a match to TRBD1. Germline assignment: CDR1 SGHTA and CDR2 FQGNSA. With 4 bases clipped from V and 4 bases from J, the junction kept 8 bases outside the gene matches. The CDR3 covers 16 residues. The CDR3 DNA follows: TGTGCCAGCAGCTCAGGGGGGACAGGGGGAAGAGAGACCCAGTACTTC. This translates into CASSSGGTGGRETQYF.

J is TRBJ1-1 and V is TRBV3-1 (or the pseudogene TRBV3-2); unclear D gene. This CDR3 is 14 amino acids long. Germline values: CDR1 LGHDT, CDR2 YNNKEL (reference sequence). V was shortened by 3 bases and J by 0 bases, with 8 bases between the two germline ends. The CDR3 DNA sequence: TGTGCCAGCAGCCAGTTCTCTGTGAACACTGAAGCTTTCTTT. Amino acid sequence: CASSQFSVNTEAFF.

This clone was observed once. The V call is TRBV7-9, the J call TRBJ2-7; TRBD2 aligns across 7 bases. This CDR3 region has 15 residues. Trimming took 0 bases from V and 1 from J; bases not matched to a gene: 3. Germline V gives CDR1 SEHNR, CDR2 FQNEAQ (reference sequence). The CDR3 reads CASSLASGPSYEQYF. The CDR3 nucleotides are TGTGCCAGCAGCTTAGCTAGCGGGCCTTCCTACGAGCAGTACTTC.

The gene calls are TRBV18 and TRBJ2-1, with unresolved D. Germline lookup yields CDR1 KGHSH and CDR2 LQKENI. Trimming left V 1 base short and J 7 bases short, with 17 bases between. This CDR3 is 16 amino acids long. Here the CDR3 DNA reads TGTGCCAGCTCACCACTCTCAAGTGGCCTCGGGAATGAGCAGTTCTTC. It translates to CASSPLSSGLGNEQFF.

The CDR3: CASSLAGLAAFF. The CDR3 bases are TGTGCCAGCAGTTTAGCAGGACTAGCGGCGTTCTTC. The rearrangement links TRBV28 to TRBJ2-1; TRBD2 aligns across 10 bases. The V and J ends lost 2 bases and 15 bases, in that order; junction bases with no gene match: 4. The CDR3 has 12 residues. Germline lookup yields CDR1 MDHEN and CDR2 SYDVKM.

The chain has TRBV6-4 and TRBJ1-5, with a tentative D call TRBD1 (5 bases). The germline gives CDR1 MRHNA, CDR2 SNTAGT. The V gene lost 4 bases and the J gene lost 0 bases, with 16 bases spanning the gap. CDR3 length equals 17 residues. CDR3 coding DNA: TGTGCCAGCAGTGCTGCCGTTCAGGGAAATAGCAATCAGCCCCAGCATTTT. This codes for CASSAAVQGNSNQPQHF.

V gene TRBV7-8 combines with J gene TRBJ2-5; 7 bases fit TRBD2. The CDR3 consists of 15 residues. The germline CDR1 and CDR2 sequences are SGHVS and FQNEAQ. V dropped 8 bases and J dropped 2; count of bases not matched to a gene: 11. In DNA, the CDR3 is TGTGCCAGCCGTTCAGTTCCTAGCGGACAAGAGACCCAGTACTTC. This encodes CASRSVPSGQETQYF.

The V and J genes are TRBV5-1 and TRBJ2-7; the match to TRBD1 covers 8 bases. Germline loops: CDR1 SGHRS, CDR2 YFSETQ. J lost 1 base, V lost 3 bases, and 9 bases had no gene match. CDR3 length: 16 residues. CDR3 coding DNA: TGCGCCAGCAGCTACGCAGGGGGCAGGGGATCCTACGAGCAGTACTTC. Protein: CASSYAGGRGSYEQYF.

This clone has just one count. For the CDR3, the DNA is TGTGCCAGCAGCGTGGGTTCCACAACTAATGAAAAACTGTTTTTT. Its protein is CASSVGSTTNEKLFF. The chain recombines TRBV5-4 with TRBJ1-4; D is unresolved. The CDR3 covers 15 residues. V was trimmed by 4 bases and J by 0 bases, leaving 10 bases between them. Germline loops: CDR1 SGHNT, CDR2 YYREEE (reference sequence).

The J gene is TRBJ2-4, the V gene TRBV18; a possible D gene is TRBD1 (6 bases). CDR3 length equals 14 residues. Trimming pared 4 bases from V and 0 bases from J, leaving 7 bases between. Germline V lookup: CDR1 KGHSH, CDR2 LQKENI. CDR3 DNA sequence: TGTGCCAGCTCACAGGGGGTAGCCAAAAACATTCAGTACTTC. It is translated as CASSQGVAKNIQYF.

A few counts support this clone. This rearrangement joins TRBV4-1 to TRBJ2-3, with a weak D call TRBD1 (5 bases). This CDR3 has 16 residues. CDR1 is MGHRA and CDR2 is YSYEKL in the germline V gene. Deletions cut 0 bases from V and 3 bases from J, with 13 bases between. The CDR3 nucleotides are TGCGCCAGCAGCCAAGATATGGGGCGCTTAACAGATACGCAGTATTTT. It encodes CASSQDMGRLTDTQYF.

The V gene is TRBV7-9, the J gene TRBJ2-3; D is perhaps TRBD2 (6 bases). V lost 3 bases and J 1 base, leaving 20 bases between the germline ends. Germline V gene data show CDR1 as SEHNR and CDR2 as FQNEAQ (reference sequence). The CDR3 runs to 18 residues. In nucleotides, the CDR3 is TGTGCCAGCAGCTTGTTCGGGGGACCCGAATGGGGCACAGATACGCAGTATTTT. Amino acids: CASSLFGGPEWGTDTQYF.

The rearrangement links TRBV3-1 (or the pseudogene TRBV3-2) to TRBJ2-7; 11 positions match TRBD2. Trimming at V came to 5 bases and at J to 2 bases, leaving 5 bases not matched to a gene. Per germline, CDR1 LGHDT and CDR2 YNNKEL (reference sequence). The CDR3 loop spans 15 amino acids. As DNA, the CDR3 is TGTGCCAGCAGCGCTGGACTAGCGGGCGCCTACGAGCAGTACTTC. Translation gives CASSAGLAGAYEQYF.

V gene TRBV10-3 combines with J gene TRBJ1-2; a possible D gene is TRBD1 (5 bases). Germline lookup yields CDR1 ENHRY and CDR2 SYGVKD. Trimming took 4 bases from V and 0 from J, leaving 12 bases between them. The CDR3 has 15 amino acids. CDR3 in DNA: TGTGCCATCAGTGCCCCTCAGACAGCTAACTATGGCTACACCTTC. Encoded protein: CAISAPQTANYGYTF.

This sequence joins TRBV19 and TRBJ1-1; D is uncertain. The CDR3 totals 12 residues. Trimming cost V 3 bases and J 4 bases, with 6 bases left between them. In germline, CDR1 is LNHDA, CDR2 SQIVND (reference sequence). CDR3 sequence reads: CASSIGSTEAFF. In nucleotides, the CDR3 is TGTGCCAGTAGTATCGGGTCCACTGAAGCTTTCTTT.

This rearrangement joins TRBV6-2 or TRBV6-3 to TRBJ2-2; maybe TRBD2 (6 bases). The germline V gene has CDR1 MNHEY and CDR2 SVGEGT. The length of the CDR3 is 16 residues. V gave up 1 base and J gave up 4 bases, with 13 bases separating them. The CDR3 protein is CASSYWRARGTGELFF. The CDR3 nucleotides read TGTGCCAGCAGTTACTGGAGGGCGAGGGGCACCGGGGAGCTGTTTTTT.

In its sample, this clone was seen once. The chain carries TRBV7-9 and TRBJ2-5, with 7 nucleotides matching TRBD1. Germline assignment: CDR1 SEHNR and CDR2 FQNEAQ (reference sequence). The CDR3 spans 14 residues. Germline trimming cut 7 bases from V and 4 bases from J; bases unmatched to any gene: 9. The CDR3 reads CASINTGVAETQYF. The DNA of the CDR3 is TGTGCCAGCATCAATACAGGGGTAGCAGAGACCCAGTACTTC.

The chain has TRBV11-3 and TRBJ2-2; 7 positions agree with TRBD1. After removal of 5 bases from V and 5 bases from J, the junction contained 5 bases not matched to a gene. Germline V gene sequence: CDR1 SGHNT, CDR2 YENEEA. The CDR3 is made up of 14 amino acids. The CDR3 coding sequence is TGTGCCAGCAGCGGGGACAGCAAAACCGGGGAGCTGTTTTTT. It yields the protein CASSGDSKTGELFF.

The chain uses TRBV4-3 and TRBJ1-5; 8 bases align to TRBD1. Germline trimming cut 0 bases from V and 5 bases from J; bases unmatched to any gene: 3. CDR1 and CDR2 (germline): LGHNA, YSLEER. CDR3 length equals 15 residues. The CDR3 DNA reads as TGCGCCAGCAGCCAAGAACCGGGACAGGATCAGCCCCAGCATTTT. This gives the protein CASSQEPGQDQPQHF.

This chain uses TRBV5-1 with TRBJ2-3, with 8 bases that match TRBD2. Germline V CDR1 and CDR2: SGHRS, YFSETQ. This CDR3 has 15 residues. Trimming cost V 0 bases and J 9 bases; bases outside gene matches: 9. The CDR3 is CASSLGSGSGGTQYF. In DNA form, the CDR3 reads TGCGCCAGCAGCTTGGGGAGCGGGAGCGGGGGCACGCAGTATTTT.

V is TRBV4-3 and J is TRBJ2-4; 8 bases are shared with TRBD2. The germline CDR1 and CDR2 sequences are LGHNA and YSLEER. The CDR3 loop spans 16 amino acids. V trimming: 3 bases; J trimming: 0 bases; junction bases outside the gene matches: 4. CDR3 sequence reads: CASSQTLAGAKNIQYF. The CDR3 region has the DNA TGCGCCAGCAGCCAGACCCTAGCGGGAGCCAAAAACATTCAGTACTTC.

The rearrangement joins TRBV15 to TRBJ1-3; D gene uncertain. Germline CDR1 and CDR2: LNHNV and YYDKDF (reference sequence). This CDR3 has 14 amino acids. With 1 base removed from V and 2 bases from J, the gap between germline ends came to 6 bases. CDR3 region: CATSRGGAGNTIYF. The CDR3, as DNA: TGTGCCACCAGCAGAGGGGGAGCTGGAAACACCATATATTTT.

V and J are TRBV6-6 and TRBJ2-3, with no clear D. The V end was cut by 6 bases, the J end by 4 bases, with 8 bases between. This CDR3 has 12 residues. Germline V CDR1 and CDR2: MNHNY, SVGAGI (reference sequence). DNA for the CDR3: TGTGCCAGCAGCCCACTCCCAGATACGCAGTATTTT. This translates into CASSPLPDTQYF.

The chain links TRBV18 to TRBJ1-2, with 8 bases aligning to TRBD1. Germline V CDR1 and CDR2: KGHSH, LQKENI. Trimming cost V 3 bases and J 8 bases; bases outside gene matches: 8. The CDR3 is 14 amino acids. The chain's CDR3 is CASSPGQGAVGYTF. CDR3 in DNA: TGTGCCAGCTCACCCGGACAGGGAGCAGTAGGCTACACCTTC.

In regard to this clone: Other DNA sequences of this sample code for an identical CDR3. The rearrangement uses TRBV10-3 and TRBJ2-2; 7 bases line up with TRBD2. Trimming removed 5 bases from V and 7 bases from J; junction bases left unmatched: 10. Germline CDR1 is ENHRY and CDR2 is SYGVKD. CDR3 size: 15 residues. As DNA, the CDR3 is TGTGCCATCAGTAGACTAGCAGGAATAAACGGGGAGCTGTTTTTT. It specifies CAISRLAGINGELFF.

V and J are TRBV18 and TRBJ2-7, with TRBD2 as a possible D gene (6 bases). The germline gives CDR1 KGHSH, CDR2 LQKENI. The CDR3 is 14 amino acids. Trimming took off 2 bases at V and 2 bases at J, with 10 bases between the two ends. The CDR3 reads CASSPGGMPYEQYF. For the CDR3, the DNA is TGTGCCAGCTCACCAGGGGGGATGCCCTACGAGCAGTACTTC.